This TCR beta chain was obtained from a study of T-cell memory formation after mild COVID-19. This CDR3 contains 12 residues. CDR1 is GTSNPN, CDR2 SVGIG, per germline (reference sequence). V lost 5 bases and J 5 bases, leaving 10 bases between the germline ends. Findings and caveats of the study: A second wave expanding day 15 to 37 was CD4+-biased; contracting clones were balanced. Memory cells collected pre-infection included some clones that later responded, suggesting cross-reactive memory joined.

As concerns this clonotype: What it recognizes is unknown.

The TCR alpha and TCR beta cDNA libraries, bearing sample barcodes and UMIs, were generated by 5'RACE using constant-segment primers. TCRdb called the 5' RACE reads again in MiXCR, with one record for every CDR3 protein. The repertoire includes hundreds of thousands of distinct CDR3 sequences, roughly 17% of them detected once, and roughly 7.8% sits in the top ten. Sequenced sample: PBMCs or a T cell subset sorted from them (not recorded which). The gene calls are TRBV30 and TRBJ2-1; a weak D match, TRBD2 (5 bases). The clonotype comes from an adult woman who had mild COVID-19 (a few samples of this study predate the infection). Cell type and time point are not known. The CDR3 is CAWEGYHNEQFF. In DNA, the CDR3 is TGTGCCTGGGAGGGCTACCACAATGAGCAGTTCTTC.